This T cell receptor beta chain is drawn from a study of blood T cell repertoires in COVID-19. Study details: Sites across the United States, Italy and Spain contributed samples from acute and convalescent COVID-19. In each case, the material was cDNA or gDNA derived from T cells, B-cell-depleted T cells, or PBMCs.

Trimming stripped 5 bases from V and 8 bases from J, with 22 bases between. The CDR3 sequence is 16 residues long. Looked up from germline, CDR1 is SGHVS and CDR2 is FNYEAQ. Generated by immunoSEQ multiplex PCR, the TCRdb table keeps only in-frame clones and is missing some. The data hold under 250,000 clones, with roughly 85% observed a single time. This clone showed up just a few times. The gene calls are TRBV7-6 and TRBJ1-5; perhaps TRBD1 as D (5 bases). Sample: peripheral blood. This TCR derives from a woman aged 70-85 years with active or convalescent COVID-19. This CDR3 is CASSALQSGGKEPQHF. The CDR3 coding sequence is TGTGCCAGCAGCGCCTTACAGAGCGGGGGTAAGGAGCCCCAGCATTTT.